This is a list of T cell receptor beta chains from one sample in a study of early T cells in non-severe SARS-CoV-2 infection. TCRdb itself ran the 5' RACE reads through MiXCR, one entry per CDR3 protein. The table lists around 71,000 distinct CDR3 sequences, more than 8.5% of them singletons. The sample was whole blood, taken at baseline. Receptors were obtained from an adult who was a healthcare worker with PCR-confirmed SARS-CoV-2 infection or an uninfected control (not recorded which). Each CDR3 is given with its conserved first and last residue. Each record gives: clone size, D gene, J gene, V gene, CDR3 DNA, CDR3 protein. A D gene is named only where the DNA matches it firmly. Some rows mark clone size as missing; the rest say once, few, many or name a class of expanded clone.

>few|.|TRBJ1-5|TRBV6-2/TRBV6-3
TGTGCCAGCAGTGACAATCGACAGGCGCCTCGGCCCCAGCATTTT
CASSDNRQAPRPQHF
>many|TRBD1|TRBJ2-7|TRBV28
TGTGCCAGCATATCCGGACAGGGTGCCGACGAGCAGTACTTC
CASISGQGADEQYF
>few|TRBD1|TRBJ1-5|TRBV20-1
TGCAGTGCTAGAGTCCCACAGGGGGCCAGTGGCAATCAGCCCCAGCATTTT
CSARVPQGASGNQPQHF
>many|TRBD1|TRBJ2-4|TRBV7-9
TGTGCCAGCAGCTCAGGGACAGCTCTAGCCAAAAACATTCAGTACTTC
CASSSGTALAKNIQYF
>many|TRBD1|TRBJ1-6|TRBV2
TGTGCCAGCAGTCGTCAGATACAGGGGGGAAATTCACCCCTCCACTTT
CASSRQIQGGNSPLHF
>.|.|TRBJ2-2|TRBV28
TGTGCCAGCAGTTTTTTTTCCCTTAGCGGGGAGCTGTTTTTT
CASSFFSLSGELFF
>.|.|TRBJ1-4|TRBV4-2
TGTGCCAGCAGCCAGGGCGGATCGGATGAAAAACTGTTTTTT
CASSQGGSDEKLFF
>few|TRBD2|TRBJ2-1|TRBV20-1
TGCAGTGCTATCCCCCGGACTAGCGGTTACAATGAGCAGTTCTTC
CSAIPRTSGYNEQFF
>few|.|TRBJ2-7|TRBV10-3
TGTGCCATCAGTGATGCCGGGTGGCCTGAAGAGCAGTACTTC
CAISDAGWPEEQYF
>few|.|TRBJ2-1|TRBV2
TGTGCCAGCAGTGAAGCGGCGGCCCCTTCGTATAGGCAGTTCTTC
CASSEAAAPSYRQFF
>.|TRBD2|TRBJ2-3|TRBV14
TGTGCCAGCAGCCTTACTAGCGGAAGGAGCACAGATACGCAGTATTTT
CASSLTSGRSTDTQYF
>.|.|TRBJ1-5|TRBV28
TGTGCCAGCAGTTTAACAGGGACCCGGCCCCAGCATTTT
CASSLTGTRPQHF
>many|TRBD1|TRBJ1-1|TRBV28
TGTGCCAGCAGTCAACAGGGGTCCGGCACTGAAGCTTTCTTT
CASSQQGSGTEAFF
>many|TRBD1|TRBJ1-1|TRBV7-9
TGTGCCAGCAGCTTTCCTCTTCGGGGGACAGGCGAGATTGAAGCTTTCTTT
CASSFPLRGTGEIEAFF
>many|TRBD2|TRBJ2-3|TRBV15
TGTGCCACCAGCAGAGTGCGGACTAGCGGGATCGATACGCAGTATTTT
CATSRVRTSGIDTQYF
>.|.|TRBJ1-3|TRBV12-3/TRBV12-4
TGTGCCAGCAGTTTTGGAGGCCTTGATTCTGGAAACACCATATATTTT
CASSFGGLDSGNTIYF
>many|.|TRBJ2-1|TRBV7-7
TGTGCCAGCAGCTCCCTAGATGGCAATGAGCAGTTCTTC
CASSSLDGNEQFF
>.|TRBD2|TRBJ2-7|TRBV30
TGTGCCCGGACTAGCGGGAGGGCCCCCTACGAGCAGTACTTC
CARTSGRAPYEQYF
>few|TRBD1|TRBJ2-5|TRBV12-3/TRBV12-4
TGTGCCAGCAGAGACAGGGTCGGGACGGAGACCCAGTACTTC
CASRDRVGTETQYF
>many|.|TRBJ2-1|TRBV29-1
TGCAGCGTAGCCCGGGACCAGTACAATGAGCAGTTCTTC
CSVARDQYNEQFF
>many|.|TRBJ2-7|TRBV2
TGTGCCAGCAGTACCGACTCGATCTACGAGCAGTACTTC
CASSTDSIYEQYF
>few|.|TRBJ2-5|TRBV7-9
TGTGCCAGCAGCTTAAGGCCCCAAGAGACCCAGTACTTC
CASSLRPQETQYF
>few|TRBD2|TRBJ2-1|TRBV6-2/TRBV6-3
TGTGCCAGCAGTTACGAACGGGAGGTATACCCCAGCCAGTTCTTC
CASSYEREVYPSQFF
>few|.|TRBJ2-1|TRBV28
TGTGCCAGCAGCCGAGCTCGTTATGAGCAGTTCTTC
CASSRARYEQFF
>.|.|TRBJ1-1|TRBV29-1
TGCAGCGTTGAAGAGAAAGGGTCGGGGACTGAAGCTTTCTTT
CSVEEKGSGTEAFF
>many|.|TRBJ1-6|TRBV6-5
TGTGCCAGCAGGTTTACTAGCGTCGGGCAGGGTGGTTCACCCCTCCACTTT
CASRFTSVGQGGSPLHF
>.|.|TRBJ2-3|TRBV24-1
TGTGCCACCAGTGATCGTGCTAGCACAGATACGCAGTATTTT
CATSDRASTDTQYF
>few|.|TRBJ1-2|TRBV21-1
TGTGCCAGCAGCAAAGCGCCCCCAGACGATGGCTACACCTTC
CASSKAPPDDGYTF
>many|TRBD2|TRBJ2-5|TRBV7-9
TGTGCCAGCCGACGGACTAGCGGGAGGGAGACCCAGTACTTC
CASRRTSGRETQYF
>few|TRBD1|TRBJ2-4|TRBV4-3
TGCGCCAGCAGCCAAAACAGGGGAGCCAAAAACATTCAGTACTTC
CASSQNRGAKNIQYF
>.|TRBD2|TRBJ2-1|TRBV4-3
TGCGCCAGCAGCCAAGATTTCCGTGGACTAGCTACCTACAATGAGCAGTTCTTC
CASSQDFRGLATYNEQFF